The present T cell receptor (beta chain) was sequenced within a study of lymphopenia after photon versus proton radiotherapy. Clones were sequenced by immunoSEQ multiplex PCR, and TCRdb holds only the in-frame ones, with some missing. The table lists around 64,000 clones, approximately 90% of them singletons. About this clone itself: Its cognate antigen is unknown.

General study points: Post-nadir TCR diversity decline inversely tracked overall survival among those who died. Under photons, naive T cells and diversity fell while effector/memory populations rose. Better survival with proton therapy was suggested as possible, not demonstrated.

The CDR3 extends over 17 amino acids. Per germline, CDR1 SGDLS and CDR2 YYNGEE. The V end was cut by 3 bases, the J end by 3 bases, with 21 bases between. The starting material was peripheral blood, obtained from a patient treated with photon-based radiotherapy. This clonotype was sampled from a woman in her thirties or forties with cholangiocarcinoma. The V and J genes are TRBV9 and TRBJ1-2; D is uncertain. This chain's CDR3 is CASSAPKGNQQYYGYTF. The CDR3 coding sequence is TGTGCCAGCAGCGCCCCAAAAGGGAACCAACAATACTATGGCTACACCTTC.